This TCR beta chain is from a study of blood T cell repertoires in COVID-19. Measured with immunoSEQ multiplex PCR; TCRdb has only the in-frame clones, and not every one. The sample consists of around 140,000 clones, approximately 80% of them appearing once. The germline V gene encodes CDR1 MNHEY and CDR2 SVGAGI. The CDR3 sequence is 14 residues long. The V end was cut by 6 bases, the J end by 10 bases, with 19 bases between. The sequencing sample was made of PBMCs or T cells enriched from blood (not recorded which). The sequence came from a woman in her fifties or sixties who had recovered from COVID-19. The chain couples TRBV6-5 to TRBJ2-1, with D unresolved. The CDR3 protein is CASRTTRELQEQFF. The DNA of the CDR3 is TGTGCCAGCAGAACCACCCGCGAGCTACAGGAGCAGTTCTTC.